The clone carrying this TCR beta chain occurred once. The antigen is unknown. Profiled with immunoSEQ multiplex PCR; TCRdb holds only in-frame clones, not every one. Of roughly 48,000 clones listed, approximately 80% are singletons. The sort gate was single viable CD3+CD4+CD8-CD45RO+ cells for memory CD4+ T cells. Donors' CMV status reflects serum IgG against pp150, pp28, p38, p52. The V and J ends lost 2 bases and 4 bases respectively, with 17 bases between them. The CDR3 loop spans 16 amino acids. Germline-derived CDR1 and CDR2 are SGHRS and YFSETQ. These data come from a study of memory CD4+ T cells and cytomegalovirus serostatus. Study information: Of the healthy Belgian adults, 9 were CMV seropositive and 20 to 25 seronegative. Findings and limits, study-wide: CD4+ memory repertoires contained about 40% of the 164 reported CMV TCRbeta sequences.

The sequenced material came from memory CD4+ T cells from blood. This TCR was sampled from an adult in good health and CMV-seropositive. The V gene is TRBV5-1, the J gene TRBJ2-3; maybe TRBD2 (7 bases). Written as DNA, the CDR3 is TGCGCCAGCAGCTTTCGGGGGGCATCGGGGCCAGATACGCAGTATTTT. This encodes CASSFRGASGPDTQYF.